The 25 T cell receptor beta chains given below trace back to one sample, sequenced in a study of cytomegalovirus exposure and HLA in healthy donors. Vbeta (60) and Jbeta (13) primers were used in the PCR. TCRdb's copy holds only in-frame clones and misses some; the assay was immunoSEQ multiplex PCR. The sample records about 93,000 clones, approximately 72% being singletons. Sequencing was carried out using PBMCs. These receptors were obtained from a woman aged 40 to 50 in good health and CMV-seronegative.

The J gene is TRBJ1-5, the V gene TRBV6-1; TRBD1 matches 9 bases. The CDR3 has 15 residues. The germline CDR1 and CDR2 sequences are MNHNS and SASEGT. Trimming at V came to 2 bases and at J to 5 bases, leaving 4 bases not matched to a gene. This CDR3 is CASSETGGYDQPQHF. The DNA of the CDR3 is TGTGCCAGCAGTGAAACAGGGGGCTATGATCAGCCCCAGCATTTT.

The chain recombines TRBV28 with TRBJ2-7; no reliable D call. Germline lookup yields CDR1 MDHEN and CDR2 SYDVKM. Trimming shortened V by 4 bases and J by 2 bases, and 12 bases separated the two germline ends. This CDR3 is built from 14 residues. CDR3 DNA: TGTGCCAGCAGTTCATTCCCCCCAACCTACGAGCAGTACTTC. It translates to CASSSFPPTYEQYF.

The genes are TRBV10-3 and TRBJ2-2; D is ambiguous. Germline-derived CDR1 and CDR2 are ENHRY and SYGVKD. The CDR3 length is 14 residues. V was clipped by 5 bases and J by 2 bases, with 9 bases between them. The CDR3 loop reads CAISPSVNTGELFF. CDR3 bases: TGTGCCATCAGTCCGTCTGTAAACACCGGGGAGCTGTTTTTT.

The V call is TRBV7-3, the J call TRBJ2-1, with 11 bases matching TRBD2. Germline V lookup: CDR1 SGHTA, CDR2 FQGTGA. V dropped 5 bases and J dropped 0; count of bases not matched to a gene: 12. CDR3 size: 19 residues. The CDR3 region is CASSPTSGRARISYNEQFF. The CDR3 nucleotides are TGTGCCAGCAGCCCTACTAGCGGGAGAGCACGGATCTCCTACAATGAGCAGTTCTTC.

The V call is TRBV6-1, the J call TRBJ1-5; 8 bases align to TRBD1. The V gene end was trimmed by 11 bases and the J gene end by 5 bases; junction bases not matched to a gene: 14. Germline V lookup: CDR1 MNHNS, CDR2 SASEGT. CDR3 length: 15 amino acids. CDR3 DNA sequence: TGTGCCGGATCCCCCCGGACAGGGAGCTATCAGCCCCAGCATTTT. It translates to CAGSPRTGSYQPQHF.

Of note for this clone: At one boundary the junction diverges from the germline segment, which might be a read error. Other DNA variants within this sample encode the same CDR3. DNA for the CDR3: TGTGCCAGCAGTGTGAGGGTCGGTGAAAAACTGTTTTTC. As protein: CASSVRVGEKLFF. The rearrangement uses TRBV25-1 and TRBJ1-4; D remains ambiguous. Germline V gene lookup returns CDR1 MGHDK and CDR2 SYGVNS. This CDR3 contains 13 residues.

The genes are TRBV7-8 and TRBJ1-1; possible D gene TRBD1, 5 bases. CDR3 length: 14 amino acids. Deletions cut 8 bases from V and 3 bases from J, with 16 bases between. The V gene's germline CDR1 is SGHVS and CDR2 FQNEAQ. CDR3 protein: CASESMAGYTEAFF. The CDR3 DNA sequence: TGTGCCAGCGAATCCATGGCAGGGTACACTGAAGCTTTCTTT.

The rearrangement joins TRBV14 to TRBJ1-6; TRBD1 is a possible D gene (5 bases). CDR3 length equals 14 residues. The germline V gene has CDR1 SGHDN and CDR2 FVKESK. Deletions cut 0 bases from V and 10 bases from J, with 10 bases between. In DNA form, the CDR3 reads TGTGCCAGCAGCCAAGAGGGGGGACCCTCACCCCTCCACTTT. It yields the protein CASSQEGGPSPLHF.

This clone appeared a few times. J is TRBJ1-1 and V is TRBV21-1. TRBV21-1 is deemed a pseudogene. The CDR3 consists of 14 residues. The DNA for the CDR3 is TGTGCCAGCAGCAAAGCGCTACGGGGCACTGAAGCTTTCTTT. Residues: CASSKALRGTEAFF.

This clone was detected a few times. The chain is built from TRBV5-6 and TRBJ1-2; 9 bases line up with TRBD1. This CDR3 comprises 15 residues. Germline-derived CDR1 and CDR2 are SGHDT and YYEEEE. The V gene end was trimmed by 7 bases and the J gene end by 7 bases; junction bases not matched to a gene: 14. CDR3 sequence: CASSDRGRRLAGYTF. The CDR3 region has the DNA TGTGCCAGCTCGGACAGGGGTCGACGGCTTGCTGGCTACACCTTC.

The J gene is TRBJ1-5, the V gene TRBV18, with 11 nucleotides matching TRBD1. CDR1 KGHSH and CDR2 LQKENI come from the germline V gene. The V gene end was trimmed by 5 bases and the J gene end by 5 bases; junction bases not matched to a gene: 2. The CDR3 is 14 amino acids. CDR3 sequence: CASSGTGGHQPQHF. The DNA for the CDR3 is TGTGCCAGCTCAGGGACAGGGGGACATCAGCCCCAGCATTTT. The entire variable domain, with the rest obtained from reference TRBV18 and TRBJ1-5, is as follows: NAGVMQNPRHLVRRRGQEARLRCSPMKGHSHVYWYRQLPEEGLKFMVYLQKENIIDESGMPKERFSAEFPKEGPSILRIQQVVRGDSAAYFCASSGTGGHQPQHFGDGTRLSIL.

The chain employs TRBV5-1 and TRBJ2-7; tentatively, D is TRBD2 (5 bases). V was cut by 0 bases and J by 0 bases, with 10 bases left in between. The length of the CDR3 is 15 residues. Germline CDR1 and CDR2: SGHRS and YFSETQ. CDR3 sequence (DNA): TGCGCCAGCAGCTTGGTAGCGCAGAGCTCCTACGAGCAGTACTTC. Protein sequence: CASSLVAQSSYEQYF.

This clone was seen once. The rearrangement joins TRBV5-6 to TRBJ1-2; D is perhaps TRBD1 (6 bases). The germline V gene has CDR1 SGHDT and CDR2 YYEEEE. Between the trimmed V and J ends, which lost 4 bases and 7 bases, there was a span of 17 bases. This CDR3 contains 14 residues. CDR3 region: CASSTRGGLSGYTF. The CDR3 nucleotides read TGTGCCAGCAGCACGAGGGGGGGATTAAGTGGCTACACCTTC.

This clone was seen repeatedly, ten times or more. The V and J genes are TRBV5-6 and TRBJ2-7, with a weak D call TRBD2 (5 bases). Germline CDR1 reads SGHDT; CDR2 reads YYEEEE. The CDR3 covers 13 residues. V was pared by 5 bases and J by 1 base, with 10 bases between. CDR3 sequence (DNA): TGTGCCAGCAGGGACGGACTTTCCTACGAGCAGTACTTC. Its translation: CASRDGLSYEQYF.

The chain uses TRBV29-1 and TRBJ1-1; D is unclear. V was shortened by 3 bases and J by 5 bases, with 7 bases between the two germline ends. This CDR3 is built from 11 residues. From germline, CDR1 is SQVTM and CDR2 ANQGSEA. In DNA, the CDR3 is TGCAGCGTTGACAGGACTACTGAAGCTTTCTTT. This encodes CSVDRTTEAFF.

The rearrangement uses TRBV7-3 and TRBJ2-2; D gene uncertain. Germline V gene lookup returns CDR1 SGHTA and CDR2 FQGTGA. CDR3 size: 13 residues. Deletions cut 5 bases from V and 5 bases from J, with 9 bases between. CDR3: CASSLPGTGELFF. The CDR3 DNA follows: TGTGCCAGCAGCCTCCCAGGAACCGGGGAGCTGTTTTTT. Looking up the rest from reference TRBV7-3 and TRBJ2-2 gives the full variable domain: GAGVSQTPSNKVTEKGKYVELRCDPISGHTALYWYRQSLGQGPEFLIYFQGTGAADDSGLPNDRFFAVRPEGSVSTLKIQRTERGDSAVYLCASSLPGTGELFFGEGSRLTVL.

This clone was observed once. This sequence joins TRBV28 and TRBJ1-1; no definite D call. V was clipped by 7 bases and J by 6 bases, with 12 bases between them. Germline V lookup: CDR1 MDHEN, CDR2 SYDVKM. The CDR3 is made up of 12 amino acids. Here the CDR3 reads CASTEGRAEAFF. In DNA form, the CDR3 reads TGTGCCAGCACCGAAGGGAGGGCTGAAGCTTTCTTT.

The chain joins TRBV5-6 to TRBJ2-6, with TRBD1 matching over 7 bases. V dropped 5 bases and J dropped 2; count of bases not matched to a gene: 10. CDR1 is SGHDT and CDR2 is YYEEEE in the germline V gene. The CDR3 consists of 17 residues. Here the CDR3 reads CASSRRQGNPGANVLTF. The DNA for the CDR3 is TGTGCCAGCAGTCGCAGACAGGGTAACCCTGGGGCCAACGTCCTGACTTTC.

The rearrangement joins TRBV5-1 to TRBJ2-1; 15 nucleotides agree with TRBD2. The V and J ends lost 3 bases and 6 bases, in that order; junction bases with no gene match: 4. CDR3 length: 16 residues. Per the germline V gene, CDR1 is SGHRS and CDR2 is YFSETQ. CDR3 protein: CASSWGLAGGRNEQFF. Written as DNA, the CDR3 is TGCGCCAGCAGCTGGGGACTAGCGGGAGGACGCAATGAGCAGTTCTTC.

V and J are TRBV11-2 and TRBJ1-2; 12 bases fit TRBD1. The CDR3 is 18 residues long. The germline V gene encodes CDR1 SGHAT and CDR2 FQNNGV. V lost 4 bases to trimming and J lost 2 bases; unmatched junction nucleotides: 11. The chain's CDR3 is CASSSRATGTGGNYGYTF. The DNA of the CDR3 is TGTGCCAGCAGCTCTAGAGCCACCGGGACAGGGGGCAACTATGGCTACACCTTC.

The CDR3 is CASSPQGEKLFF. Here the CDR3 DNA reads TGTGCCAGCAGCCCGCAGGGTGAAAAACTGTTTTTT. The chain links TRBV5-5 to TRBJ1-4; the D gene is possibly TRBD1 (5 bases). The CDR3 has 12 residues. Deletions cut 4 bases from V and 7 bases from J, with 8 bases between. Germline V gene lookup returns CDR1 SGHKS and CDR2 YYEKEE (reference sequence).

This clone was counted a single time. V is TRBV6-6 and J is TRBJ1-5; a possible D gene is TRBD1 (6 bases). The CDR3 is 13 amino acids. Germline values: CDR1 MNHNY, CDR2 SVGAGI (reference sequence). Between the trimmed V and J ends, which lost 6 bases and 13 bases, there was a span of 19 bases. As DNA, the CDR3 is TGTGCCAGCAGCCCCGCGAGGGGGGGGCGACAGCATTTT. Its translation is CASSPARGGRQHF.

The rearrangement uses TRBV20-1 and TRBJ1-1; D is unresolved. The V end lost 5 bases, the J end lost 3 bases, and 4 bases lay between the germline ends. Germline V CDR1 and CDR2: DFQATT, SNEGSKA (reference sequence). CDR3 length: 10 amino acids. The CDR3 loop reads CSAPDTEAFF. The CDR3 DNA is TGCAGTGCTCCGGACACTGAAGCTTTCTTT.

The chain couples TRBV28 to TRBJ2-5; tentatively, D is TRBD1 (5 bases). V shed 11 bases and J shed 7 bases, with 14 bases lying between them. Germline-derived CDR1 and CDR2 are MDHEN and SYDVKM. This CDR3 region has 11 residues. CDR3 DNA sequence: TGTGCCGTTGCGGACACAAGGACCCAGTACTTC. This encodes CAVADTRTQYF. Full variable domain (missing parts from reference TRBV28 and TRBJ2-5): DVKVTQSSRYLVKRTGEKVFLECVQDMDHENMFWYRQDPGLGLRLIYFSYDVKMKEKGDIPEGYSVSREKKERFSLILESASTNQTSMYLCAVADTRTQYFGPGTRLLVL.

This sequence joins TRBV7-2 and TRBJ1-6, with D unresolved. The CDR3 runs to 16 residues. Per the germline V gene, CDR1 is SGHTA and CDR2 is FQGNSA. V lost 5 bases and J 0 bases, leaving 11 bases between the germline ends. CDR3 nucleotide sequence: TGTGCCAGCAGCCTAACCTCACGCTCCTATAATTCACCCCTCCACTTT. It is translated as CASSLTSRSYNSPLHF.